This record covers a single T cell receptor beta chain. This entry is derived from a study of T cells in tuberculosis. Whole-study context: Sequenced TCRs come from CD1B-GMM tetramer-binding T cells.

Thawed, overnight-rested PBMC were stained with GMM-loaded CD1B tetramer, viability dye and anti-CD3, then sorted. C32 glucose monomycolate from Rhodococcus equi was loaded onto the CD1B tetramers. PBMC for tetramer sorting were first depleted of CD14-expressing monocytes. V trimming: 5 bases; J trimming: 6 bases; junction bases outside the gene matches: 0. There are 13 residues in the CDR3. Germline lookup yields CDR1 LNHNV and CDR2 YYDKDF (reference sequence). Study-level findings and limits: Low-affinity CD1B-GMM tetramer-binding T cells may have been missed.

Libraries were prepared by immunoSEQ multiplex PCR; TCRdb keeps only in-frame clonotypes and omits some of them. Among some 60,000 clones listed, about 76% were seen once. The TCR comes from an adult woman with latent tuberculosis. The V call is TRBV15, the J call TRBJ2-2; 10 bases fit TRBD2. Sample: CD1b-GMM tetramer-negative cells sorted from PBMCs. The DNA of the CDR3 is TGTGCCACCAGCGGGACTAGCGCCGGGGAGCTGTTTTTT. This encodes CATSGTSAGELFF.